The 17 T cell receptor beta chains reported below all come from one sample, sequenced in a study of cytomegalovirus exposure and HLA in healthy donors. The PCR was carried out with 60 Vbeta primers and 13 Jbeta primers. Libraries were prepared by immunoSEQ multiplex PCR; TCRdb keeps only in-frame clonotypes and omits some of them. The table includes some 140,000 clones, roughly 80% detected once. The sample consisted of PBMCs. Receptor source: a young man in good health and CMV-seropositive.

This clone was recorded a few times. This CDR3 reads CASSWGGSEKLFF. CDR3 nucleotides: TGTGCCAGCAGTTGGGGGGGGAGTGAAAAACTGTTTTTT. The chain links TRBV27 to TRBJ1-4, with D possibly being TRBD1 (5 bases). The CDR3 covers 13 residues. Germline CDR1 MNHEY, CDR2 SMNVEV (reference sequence). Trimming shortened V by 4 bases and J by 7 bases, and 10 bases separated the two germline ends.

The sample holds a few counts of this clone. The rearrangement joins TRBV29-1 to TRBJ2-7; perhaps TRBD2 as D (6 bases). Trimming pared 8 bases from V and 2 bases from J, leaving 19 bases between. CDR1 is SQVTM, CDR2 ANQGSEA, per germline. The length of the CDR3 is 14 residues. The CDR3 protein is CSLDRDSLPYEQYF. Here the CDR3 DNA reads TGCAGCTTGGACCGGGACTCTCTCCCCTACGAGCAGTACTTC.

This clone was detected a few times. The chain joins TRBV7-3 to TRBJ2-5; a possible D gene is TRBD1 (6 bases). The J call may be incorrect, as the DNA end agrees better with TRBJ2-7. In germline, CDR1 is SGHTA, CDR2 FQGTGA. The CDR3 consists of 15 residues. In DNA, the CDR3 is TGTGCCAGCAGCCAGTCTGGGGGCGCAGGGTACGAGCAGTACTTC. Translated, it gives CASSQSGGAGYEQYF.

V usage is TRBV7-6 and J usage is TRBJ2-5, with D possibly matching TRBD1 (5 bases). The V and J ends lost 3 bases and 2 bases respectively, with 10 bases between them. This CDR3 is 14 amino acids long. The germline gives CDR1 SGHVS, CDR2 FNYEAQ. The CDR3 DNA reads as TGTGCCAGCAGCTTGGACGACAGTCAAGAGACCCAGTACTTC. Translated, it gives CASSLDDSQETQYF.

This clone showed up just a few times. The chain joins TRBV25-1 to TRBJ2-6; D is unclear. From germline, CDR1 is MGHDK and CDR2 SYGVNS. The CDR3 extends over 15 amino acids. Trimming left V 6 bases short and J 0 bases short, with 9 bases between. The CDR3 nucleotides read TGTGCCAGCAGCACGGAGAGCTCTGGGGCCAACGTCCTGACTTTC. This gives the protein CASSTESSGANVLTF.

This chain links TRBV28 with TRBJ1-2, with 7 bases fitting TRBD1. CDR3 length equals 15 residues. Losses at the gene ends were 3 bases for V and 4 bases for J; bases not matched to a gene: 8. The germline CDR1 and CDR2 sequences are MDHEN and SYDVKM. The DNA of the CDR3 is TGTGCCAGCAGTTTGAGGGGGCGCACCGCCTATGGCTACACCTTC. This translates into CASSLRGRTAYGYTF.

On this clone: The junction departs from the called germline gene at one end, perhaps through a read error. The chain employs TRBV5-1 and TRBJ2-7; the D gene is possibly TRBD1 (5 bases). CDR3 length equals 13 residues. Per germline, CDR1 SGHRS and CDR2 YFSETQ. In nucleotides, the CDR3 is TGCGCCAGCAGATTGGACAAGTCCTACGAGCAGTACTTC. This translates into CASRLDKSYEQYF.

To note about this clone: Other DNA sequences in the sample encode the same CDR3. V and J are TRBV4-1 and TRBJ2-2; 8 positions match TRBD2. CDR1 is MGHRA, CDR2 YSYEKL, per germline. Losses at the gene ends were 4 bases for V and 2 bases for J; bases not matched to a gene: 15. The CDR3 has 19 residues. The CDR3 DNA reads TGCGCCAGCAGCCCAAGGGGACAACGGGAGGGCCCCAACACCGGGGAGCTGTTTTTT. Translated: CASSPRGQREGPNTGELFF.

The chain links TRBV2 to TRBJ2-1, with TRBD1 matching over 9 bases. Germline loops: CDR1 SNHLY, CDR2 FYNNEI. This CDR3 region has 13 residues. V shed 6 bases and J 7 bases; nucleotides not matched to a gene: 4. The CDR3 reads CASRRQGVNEQFF. CDR3 DNA: TGTGCCAGCAGGAGACAGGGGGTGAATGAGCAGTTCTTC.

The chain combines TRBV2 with TRBJ1-3; D is uncertain. V was cut by 5 bases and J by 0 bases, with 11 bases left in between. CDR3 length: 15 amino acids. Germline CDR1 is SNHLY and CDR2 is FYNNEI. Here the CDR3 DNA reads TGTGCCAGCAGTACTAACGGATTCTCTGGAAACACCATATATTTT. Its translation is CASSTNGFSGNTIYF.

This clone was found a few times. V usage is TRBV28 and J usage is TRBJ1-5, with 8 positions matching TRBD1. Germline V CDR1 and CDR2: MDHEN, SYDVKM. The CDR3 is made up of 16 amino acids. V shed 2 bases, J shed 5 bases, and the junction held 8 bases outside the gene matches. Here the CDR3 reads CASSLRSGGGYQPQHF. The CDR3 bases are TGTGCCAGCAGTTTAAGATCAGGGGGCGGTTATCAGCCCCAGCATTTT.

To note about this clone: A junction end diverges from the germline sequence, so it may reflect a read error. V gene TRBV10-3 combines with J gene TRBJ1-2, with TRBD1 identical over 9 bases. Germline CDR1 and CDR2: ENHRY and SYGVKD. The CDR3 is 17 amino acids. The CDR3 DNA reads TGCGCCATCAGTGAGTTGATGTTAAGGACAGGGGTTGGTGGCTACACCTTC. It encodes CAISELMLRTGVGGYTF.

This clone was observed a few times. This chain links TRBV6-4 with TRBJ2-5; 7 bases match TRBD2. Germline loops: CDR1 MRHNA, CDR2 SNTAGT. Losses at the gene ends were 3 bases for V and 2 bases for J; bases not matched to a gene: 0. The CDR3 loop spans 13 amino acids. The chain's CDR3 is CASSEREQETQYF. The DNA for the CDR3 is TGTGCCAGCAGTGAGCGGGAGCAAGAGACCCAGTACTTC.

The chain is built from TRBV30 and TRBJ2-3; 11 bases are a match to TRBD1. The length of the CDR3 is 15 residues. V lost 1 base and J lost 3; bases outside the gene matches: 3. CDR1 and CDR2 (germline): GTSNPN, SVGIG (reference sequence). CDR3: CAWSARDRGTDTQYF. CDR3 nucleotide sequence: TGTGCCTGGAGTGCCAGGGACAGGGGGACAGATACGCAGTATTTT.

This clone was detected only a few times. This rearrangement joins TRBV5-1 to TRBJ2-3; 7 bases are shared with TRBD1. The germline gives CDR1 SGHRS, CDR2 YFSETQ. Unmatched junction bases numbered 11, after V lost 4 bases and J lost 3 bases. The CDR3 covers 16 residues. The CDR3 coding sequence is TGCGCCAGCAGCCTCCCCCTGGGACAGCGGACAGATACGCAGTATTTT. Translation gives CASSLPLGQRTDTQYF.

The CDR3 DNA sequence: TGTGCCAGCAGTGGAAACAGGGCCACTAATGAAAAACTGTTTTTT. This translates into CASSGNRATNEKLFF. This sequence joins TRBV28 and TRBJ1-4; D is perhaps TRBD1 (6 bases). The V gene's germline CDR1 is MDHEN and CDR2 SYDVKM. Trimming took off 5 bases at V and 2 bases at J, with 12 bases between the two ends. The length of the CDR3 is 15 residues. The whole variable domain, remainder taken from reference TRBV28 and TRBJ1-4, is DVKVTQSSRYLVKRTGEKVFLECVQDMDHENMFWYRQDPGLGLRLIYFSYDVKMKEKGDIPEGYSVSREKKERFSLILESASTNQTSMYLCASSGNRATNEKLFFGSGTQLSVL.

To note about this clone: A read error is likely here: a far larger clone is one base away. The identical CDR3 is also encoded by other nucleotide sequences in the sample. J is TRBJ2-2 and V is TRBV4-2; 8 bases fit TRBD1. The ends lost 4 bases at V and 7 bases at J; junction bases unmatched: 26. CDR1 and CDR2 (germline): LGHNA, YNFKEQ. The CDR3 length is 21 residues. The CDR3 reads CASSPYRGMGSFGTSGGELFF. The DNA of the CDR3 is TGTGCCAGCAGCCCTTACAGGGGGATGGGGAGTTTCGGGACAAGCGGCGGGGAGCTGTTTTTT.